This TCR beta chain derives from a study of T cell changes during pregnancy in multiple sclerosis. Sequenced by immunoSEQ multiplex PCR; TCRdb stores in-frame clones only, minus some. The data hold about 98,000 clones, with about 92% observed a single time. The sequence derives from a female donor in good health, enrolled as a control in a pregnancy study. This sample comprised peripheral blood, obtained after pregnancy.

CDR3 region: CASSPTGGITEAFF. The CDR3 region has the DNA TGTGCCAGTAGTCCAACAGGGGGTATCACTGAAGCTTTCTTT. This chain uses TRBV19 with TRBJ1-1; 8 bases line up with TRBD1. The V and J ends lost 5 bases and 4 bases, in that order; junction bases with no gene match: 6. The CDR3 spans 14 residues. Germline CDR1 reads LNHDA; CDR2 reads SQIVND (reference sequence).